This T cell receptor (beta chain) was observed in a study of CD8+ T cells in alopecia areata. Regarding the study as a whole: Patients shared TCRs less clearly than mice did, possibly for HLA-related reasons. Scalp samples also yield sequences from resident alphabeta T cells of normal skin. Relative to normal scalp, lesional scalp, especially alopecia totalis/universalis, showed higher clonality.

A word on this clone: Its specificity is not known.

The CDR3 extends over 15 amino acids. Germline V gene lookup returns CDR1 SGHTA and CDR2 FQGNSA. V shed 1 base, J shed 7 bases, and the junction held 8 bases outside the gene matches. Sorting of PBMCs yielded the CD4+ and CD8+ T cells. RNA extraction and reverse transcription yielded cDNA as sequencing template. Sequencing was performed with immunoSEQ multiplex PCR; in TCRdb, only in-frame clones are kept and a portion is missing. Of around 120,000 clones listed, roughly 68% are singletons. The material sequenced was CD4+ T cells sorted from blood. This chain links TRBV7-2 with TRBJ1-2; 8 positions match TRBD1. The source is a human donor in good health. The CDR3 DNA reads TGTGCCAGCAGCTTAGTCCAGGGGGCCGTGGGTGGCTACACCTTC. Amino acid sequence: CASSLVQGAVGGYTF.